Here is one TCR beta chain with its context. Its antigen is as yet unknown. The data originate from a study of cytomegalovirus exposure and HLA in healthy donors. Study observations and caveats: Later analysis identified 17,000 or so TCR beta sequences associated with HLA alleles, using a false discovery rate threshold of 0.05. Within the data, a cluster of highly shared sequence variants was likely a sequencing artifact.

Germline loops: CDR1 MNHEY, CDR2 SMNVEV (reference sequence). Deletions cut 3 bases from V and 4 bases from J, with 12 bases between. The CDR3 has 14 amino acids. Vbeta (60) and Jbeta (13) primers were used in the PCR. Authors' processing steps: Later work found 65 million to 90 million unique TCR beta chains, with about 10 million shared. The assay was immunoSEQ multiplex PCR, and TCRdb's table has in-frame clones only and misses some. V and J calls and clone size are copied from that table; D and trimming were computed from the DNA. This table has around 200,000 clones, around 76% appearing once. The sequence was collected from a man aged 25 to 40 in good health and CMV-seronegative. The chain combines TRBV27 with TRBJ2-5; possibly TRBD2 for D (7 bases). The source material was PBMCs. CDR3 DNA sequence: TGTGCCAGCAGTTTGGGGGGGGCGAGAGAGACCCAGTACTTC. It translates to CASSLGGARETQYF.